This is a list of T cell receptor beta chains from one sample in a study of cytomegalovirus exposure and HLA in healthy donors. Using immunoSEQ multiplex PCR, the repertoire was profiled, and TCRdb retains in-frame clones only, with some absent. The table shows 130,000 or so clones, with about 8.5% occurring only once. Source material: PBMCs. All receptors come from a man in his forties or fifties in good health and CMV-seronegative. Each CDR3 is given with its conserved first and last residue.

CDR3 protein,CDR3 length,V gene,J gene
CAWSDFYEAFF,11,TRBV30,TRBJ1-1
CASSLRQGSPDTQYF,15,TRBV7-2,TRBJ2-3
CASSLQARETQYF,13,TRBV4-1,TRBJ2-5
CASSLDGSTNEKLFF,15,TRBV5-6,TRBJ1-4
CASSQWAAYEQYF,13,TRBV4-1,TRBJ2-7
CASSPGGVSVYSPLHF,16,TRBV5-6,TRBJ1-6
CASSVGGDTQYF,12,TRBV9,TRBJ2-3
CASRDSTSSYNSPLHF,16,TRBV7-8,TRBJ1-6
CASRGQAFSYEQYF,14,TRBV2,.
CASSQDALGGGRGFAQYF,18,TRBV4-3,TRBJ2-3
CASSPMGSGAPGGTQYF,17,TRBV9,TRBJ2-5
CASSMGLGYGYTF,13,TRBV27,TRBJ1-2
CASSYSAGLAYNEQFF,16,TRBV6-6,TRBJ2-1
CASRITNRDTEAFF,14,TRBV6-1,TRBJ1-1
CSVTQLMNTEAFF,13,TRBV29-1,TRBJ1-1
CASSSGLAGTSTDTQYF,17,TRBV5-1,TRBJ2-3
CASSQVQGYYGYTF,14,TRBV14,TRBJ1-2
CASSLGDRAGDTQYF,15,TRBV7-9,TRBJ2-3
CASSVATEKPYNEQFF,16,TRBV9,TRBJ2-1
CASSALAGGSGEQFF,15,TRBV7-7,TRBJ2-1
CASSPRTGPYEQYF,14,TRBV7-2,TRBJ2-7
CASSSTYERQYF,12,TRBV6-5,TRBJ2-7
CASSSLYSLNEQFF,14,TRBV6-5,TRBJ2-1
CASRKTGPSGEQYF,14,TRBV23-1,TRBJ2-7
CASSQDARAGMGYTF,15,TRBV4-3,TRBJ1-2
CASTSSILAGASTDTQYF,18,TRBV19,TRBJ2-3
CASSVLPGQGMNEQFF,16,TRBV6-1,TRBJ2-1
CATSREVQRGAGEQFF,16,TRBV15,TRBJ2-1
CASSLGGEDSPLHF,14,TRBV11-2,TRBJ1-6
CASSNPGQKNTEAFF,15,TRBV19,TRBJ1-1
CAWSSGLSYEQYF,13,TRBV30,TRBJ2-7
CSVEKALGEQFF,12,TRBV29-1,TRBJ2-1
CASSKISSYNSPLHF,15,TRBV19,TRBJ1-6
CASSLASRVSEQFF,14,TRBV5-1,TRBJ2-1
CARKYVGQRNTGELFF,16,TRBV6-4,TRBJ2-2
CAWSVNGGEQFF,12,TRBV30,TRBJ2-1
CATRQGLGGYTF,12,TRBV6-6,TRBJ1-2
CASSVGDRGLTGELFF,16,TRBV9,TRBJ2-2